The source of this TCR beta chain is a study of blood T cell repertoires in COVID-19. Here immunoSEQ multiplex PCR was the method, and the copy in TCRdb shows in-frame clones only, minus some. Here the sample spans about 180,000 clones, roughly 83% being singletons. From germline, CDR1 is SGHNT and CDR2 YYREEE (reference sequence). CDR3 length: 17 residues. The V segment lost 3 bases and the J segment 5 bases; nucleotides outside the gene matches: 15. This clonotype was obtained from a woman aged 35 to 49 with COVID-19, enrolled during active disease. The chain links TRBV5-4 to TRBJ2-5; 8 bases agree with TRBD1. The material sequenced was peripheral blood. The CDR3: CASSSAGTGITKETQYF. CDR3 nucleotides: TGTGCCAGCAGCTCCGCCGGGACAGGAATCACGAAGGAGACCCAGTACTTC.